This paragraph reports one T cell receptor (beta chain). This clone was observed a few times. Its antigen is not yet known. There are no base qualities to consult, and no much larger clone falls within one base. CDR1 and CDR2 are drawn from the germline V gene (reference sequence): LNHNV, YYDKDF. The germline ends are 11 bases apart after V is trimmed by 0 bases and J by 3 bases. Taken from cysteine to phenylalanine, the CDR3 has 15 residues. The kept DNA is CDR3 alone, 45 bases in frame from the first base. For sequencing of the TCRbeta CDR3 region, genomic DNA was extracted from the sorted cells. The immunoSEQ Assay was used to sequence the TCRbeta CDR3 regions. The immuneACCESS repertoire file appears here via TCRdb, limited to in-frame rearrangements. These files lack a portion of the clones; in checked studies, under half of the deficit traces to unresolved V genes, and the cause of the others is not known. The sample table contains approximately 15,000 clones; only one count was recorded for 82% of them. The ten largest make up roughly two fifths of the sample.

The trial excluded patients who had a history of autoimmune disease or were on systemic immunosuppression. In every dose cohort, peripheral blood was drawn for TCR sequencing at baseline, cycle 4 day 1, and cycle 7 day 1. The samples were drawn from a first-in-human, open-label, multicenter phase I dose-escalation trial of ivuxolimab. Adults with locally advanced or metastatic melanoma, renal cell, hepatocellular, or head and neck squamous cell carcinoma were enrolled in the trial. CD4+ and CD8+ T cells were sorted separately from peripheral blood before TCR sequencing. These data come from a study of OX40 agonist ivuxolimab in advanced cancers. Regarding the study in general: The costimulatory receptor OX40 (CD134) was targeted by ivuxolimab, a fully human IgG2 agonistic monoclonal antibody. Intravenous ivuxolimab was administered to patients every 2 weeks at six dose levels: 0.01, 0.1, 0.3, 1.5, 3 and 10 mg/kg. Of the roughly 51 patients in dose escalation, some 20 had hepatocellular carcinoma, about 15 had melanoma, 9 had renal cell carcinoma and 9 had head and neck cancer. A male proportion of 70% to 90% and a mean age of 60 years, ranging from about 23 to 90, were recorded for the dose-escalation cohort. Prior anti-PD-1, anti-PD-L1 or anti-CTLA-4 therapy was permitted, and checkpoint inhibitors had been received by approximately 39% of dose-escalation patients. Partial responses were achieved by three dose-escalation patients, of whom one had hepatocellular carcinoma and two had cutaneous melanoma. The purpose of peripheral TCRbeta sequencing was to test whether ivuxolimab changed TCR sequence diversity and led to clonal T-cell expansion. The paper covers the monotherapy dose-escalation part of the phase I ivuxolimab trial, which included N of about 56 patients.

General findings and caveats noted by the study authors: At doses of 0.1 to 3.0 mg/kg, clonal expansion of both CD4+ and CD8+ blood T cells was observed from baseline to week 6. After ivuxolimab, CD8+ T cells had more expanded clones than CD4+ T cells on average. In the 0.1-3.0 mg/kg groups, partial responders had among the lowest normalized peripheral clonal expansion, particularly in CD8+ T cells. Which antigens the clonally expanded peripheral T cells were specific for was not determined. Low levels of normalized T-cell clonal expansion were also seen in some nonresponding patients.

Sequences were derived from CD4+ or CD8+ T cells sorted from blood, sampled in a trial of the OX40 agonist ivuxolimab. The chain joins TRBV15 to TRBJ1-2, and the D gene may be TRBD1, 6 bases matching. The TCR originated in an adult with an advanced solid tumor such as melanoma, head and neck, liver or kidney cancer. The CDR3 region reads CATSRDTGRYYGYTF. The DNA is as follows: TGTGCCACCAGCAGAGATACAGGGCGATACTATGGCTACACCTTC. Joined to the reference TRBV15 and TRBJ1-2 proteins, this CDR3 gives the full variable domain: DAMVIQNPRYQVTQFGKPVTLSCSQTLNHNVMYWYQQKSSQAPKLLFHYYDKDFNNEADTPDNFQSRRPNTSFCFLDIRSPGLGDTAMYLCATSRDTGRYYGYTFGSGTRLTVV.